Listed below are T cell receptor beta chains from one sample, sequenced in a study of blood T cell repertoires in COVID-19. Produced via immunoSEQ multiplex PCR; TCRdb's table is partial and in-frame only. The sample contains around 300,000 clones, roughly nine tenths of which appear only once. The sequenced sample was peripheral blood. Receptors were obtained from a woman under 40 with COVID-19, enrolled during active disease. CDR3s leave out the opening cysteine and the closing phenylalanine or tryptophan. Each record gives: V gene, J gene, CDR3 protein.

v_call: TRBV28; j_call: TRBJ2-7; cdr3_aa: ASSSNYGTSYEQY
v_call: TRBV9; j_call: TRBJ2-7; cdr3_aa: ASSVASQSPEQY
v_call: TRBV6-2/TRBV6-3; j_call: TRBJ2-1; cdr3_aa: ASTPSGTSGYNEQF
v_call: TRBV19; j_call: TRBJ2-6; cdr3_aa: ASSARGTVLLPDSGANVLT
v_call: TRBV18; j_call: TRBJ2-1; cdr3_aa: ASSSSGLYNEQF
v_call: TRBV12-5; j_call: TRBJ1-2; cdr3_aa: ASGLPQRTGNGYT
v_call: TRBV5-1; j_call: TRBJ1-1; cdr3_aa: ASSLTGQDTEAF
v_call: TRBV19; j_call: TRBJ1-1; cdr3_aa: ASSPRTDGTEAF
v_call: TRBV13; j_call: TRBJ1-6; cdr3_aa: ASSSTRNSPLH
v_call: TRBV5-4; j_call: TRBJ2-1; cdr3_aa: ASSSAGTDEQF
v_call: TRBV27; j_call: TRBJ1-5; cdr3_aa: ASTPGQANQPQH
v_call: TRBV15; j_call: TRBJ2-7; cdr3_aa: ATSRDRGTRISYEQY
v_call: TRBV11-1; j_call: TRBJ2-1; cdr3_aa: ASSLEVLAAYNEQF
v_call: TRBV30; j_call: TRBJ1-2; cdr3_aa: AWKVRLYGYT
v_call: TRBV27; j_call: TRBJ2-1; cdr3_aa: ASSLSEGRGASYNEQF
v_call: TRBV19; j_call: TRBJ1-2; cdr3_aa: ASSSRVSGLYGYT
v_call: TRBV20-1; j_call: TRBJ2-1; cdr3_aa: SARGTSGSPYNEQF
v_call: TRBV18; j_call: TRBJ1-2; cdr3_aa: ASSPLARTGGVKYGYT
v_call: TRBV29-1; j_call: TRBJ2-3; cdr3_aa: SVEGTIAGGTDTQY
v_call: TRBV7-9; j_call: TRBJ1-6; cdr3_aa: ASSSHATGTVLH
v_call: TRBV6-5; j_call: TRBJ2-1; cdr3_aa: ASSQERDNEQF
v_call: TRBV27; j_call: TRBJ2-3; cdr3_aa: ASKLAGGPDTQY
v_call: TRBV20-1; j_call: TRBJ1-2; cdr3_aa: SASSGQGGNYGYT
v_call: TRBV3-1/TRBV3-2; j_call: TRBJ1-4; cdr3_aa: ASSQTGGGEKLF
v_call: TRBV27; j_call: TRBJ1-2; cdr3_aa: ASSLRSQGVNYGYT
v_call: TRBV10-3; j_call: TRBJ2-3; cdr3_aa: AISENRGLADTQY
v_call: TRBV9; j_call: TRBJ1-3; cdr3_aa: ASSVVPGSGNTIY
v_call: TRBV27; j_call: TRBJ1-6; cdr3_aa: ASSLEGVVSPLH
v_call: TRBV25-1; j_call: TRBJ1-6; cdr3_aa: ASRGQGARPLH
v_call: TRBV28; j_call: TRBJ1-2; cdr3_aa: ASSLHSQANYGYT
v_call: TRBV7-6; j_call: TRBJ2-7; cdr3_aa: ASSLRQGGGEQY